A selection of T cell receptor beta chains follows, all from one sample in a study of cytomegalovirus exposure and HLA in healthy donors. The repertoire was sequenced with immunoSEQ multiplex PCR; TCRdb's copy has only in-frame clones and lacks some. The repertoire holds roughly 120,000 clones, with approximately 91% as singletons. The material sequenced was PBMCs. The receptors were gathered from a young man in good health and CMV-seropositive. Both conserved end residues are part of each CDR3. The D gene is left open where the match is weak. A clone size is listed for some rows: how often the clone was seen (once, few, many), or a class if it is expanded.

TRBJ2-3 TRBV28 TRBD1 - CASSLQGVRGTDTQYF TGTGCCAGCAGTCTACAGGGGGTAAGGGGCACAGATACGCAGTATTTT
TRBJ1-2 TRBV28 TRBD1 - CASSIDRGLGYTF TGTGCCAGCAGCATCGACAGGGGGCTGGGCTACACCTTC
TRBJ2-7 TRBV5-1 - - CASSFAGPGDSVEQYF TGCGCCAGCAGCTTCGCCGGACCGGGGGATTCGGTCGAGCAGTACTTC
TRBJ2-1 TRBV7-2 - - CASQAYNEQFF TGTGCCAGCCAGGCGTACAATGAGCAGTTCTTC
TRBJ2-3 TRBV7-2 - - CASSLEIGTDTQYF TGTGCCAGCAGCCTCGAGATAGGCACAGATACGCAGTATTTT
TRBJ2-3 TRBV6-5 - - CASSYARGTDTQYF TGTGCCAGCAGTTATGCCAGGGGAACGGATACGCAGTATTTT
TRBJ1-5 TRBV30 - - CAWSVSSVQPQHF TGTGCCTGGAGTGTTTCGAGTGTTCAGCCCCAGCATTTT
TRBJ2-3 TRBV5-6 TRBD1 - CASSPTSGGPDTQYF TGTGCCAGCAGCCCAACTTCAGGGGGCCCAGATACGCAGTATTTT
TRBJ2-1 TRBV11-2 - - CASSTGTSLYNEQFF TGTGCCAGCAGCACGGGAACTTCGCTCTACAATGAGCAGTTCTTC
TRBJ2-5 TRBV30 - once CAHVPSGGGRGLLSTQYF TGTGCCCATGTGCCATCTGGGGGGGGCAGGGGGCTCCTAAGTACCCAGTACTTC
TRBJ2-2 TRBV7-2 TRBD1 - CASSPARGRGWTGELFF TGTGCCAGCAGCCCGGCCAGGGGCAGGGGGTGGACCGGGGAGCTGTTTTTT
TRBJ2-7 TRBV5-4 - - CASSQARGYEQYF TGTGCCAGCAGCCAGGCCCGGGGCTACGAGCAGTACTTC
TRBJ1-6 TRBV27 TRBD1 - CASSPAPPGQGYNSPLHF TGTGCCAGCAGCCCAGCCCCTCCGGGACAGGGCTATAATTCACCCCTCCACTTT
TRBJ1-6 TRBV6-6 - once CASSYPSGQNNSPLHF TGTGCCAGCAGTTATCCGTCTGGGCAGAACAATTCACCCCTCCACTTT
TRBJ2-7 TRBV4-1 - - CASSPGGAVSYEQYF TGCGCCAGCAGCCCGGGCGGGGCAGTCTCCTACGAGCAGTACTTC
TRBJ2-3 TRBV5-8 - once CASSLRMGGRTQYF TGTGCCAGCAGCTTGCGAATGGGGGGTCGGACGCAGTATTTT
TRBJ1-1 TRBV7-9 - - CASSYRRAKDTEAFF TGTGCCAGCAGCTATCGGAGGGCTAAGGACACTGAAGCTTTCTTT
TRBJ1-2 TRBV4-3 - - CASSQDSGDYGYTF TGCGCCAGCAGCCAAGATTCAGGGGACTATGGCTACACCTTC
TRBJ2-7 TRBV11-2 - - CASSLDQAGTASYEQYF TGTGCCAGCAGCTTAGATCAGGCAGGGACTGCCTCCTACGAGCAGTACTTC
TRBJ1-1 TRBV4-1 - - CASSRAQYTEAFF TGCGCCAGCAGCCGGGCACAGTACACTGAAGCTTTCTTT
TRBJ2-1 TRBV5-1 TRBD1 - CASSPTGGSYNEQFF TGCGCCAGCAGCCCGACAGGGGGCTCCTACAATGAGCAGTTCTTC
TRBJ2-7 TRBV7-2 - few CASSLQGGEYGEQYF TGTGCCAGCAGCCTACAAGGAGGGGAGTATGGCGAGCAGTACTTC
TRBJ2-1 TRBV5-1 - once CASSYPGGQEQFF TGCGCCAGCAGTTACCCCGGGGGGCAAGAGCAGTTCTTC
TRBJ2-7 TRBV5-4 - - CASSLSGQGYEQYF TGTGCCAGCAGCTTGTCGGGACAAGGGTACGAGCAGTACTTC
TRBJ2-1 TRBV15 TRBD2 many CATSRESGGAGEQFF TGTGCCACCAGCAGAGAGAGCGGGGGGGCGGGTGAGCAGTTCTTC
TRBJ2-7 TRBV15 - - CATSRDSSYEQYF TGTGCCACCAGCAGAGACAGTTCCTACGAGCAGTACTTC
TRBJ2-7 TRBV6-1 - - CASSEVAVSYEQYF TGTGCCAGCAGTGAAGTCGCGGTCTCCTACGAGCAGTACTTC
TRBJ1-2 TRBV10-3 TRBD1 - CAISGTGDRYTF TGTGCCATCAGTGGGACAGGGGACCGCTACACCTTC
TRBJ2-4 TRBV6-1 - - CASSEATGKNIQYF TGTGCCAGCAGTGAAGCGACGGGGAAAAACATTCAGTACTTC
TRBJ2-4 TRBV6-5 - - CASRAQGNIQYF TGTGCCAGCAGAGCTCAGGGAAACATTCAGTACTTC
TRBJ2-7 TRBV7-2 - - CASSLGQKAYEQYF TGTGCCAGCAGCTTAGGACAGAAAGCCTACGAGCAGTACTTC
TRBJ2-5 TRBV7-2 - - CASSPVRVLETQYF TGTGCCAGCAGCCCTGTGCGAGTTTTAGAGACCCAGTACTTC
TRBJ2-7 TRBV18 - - CASSPGHNYEQYF TGTGCCAGCTCACCGGGACACAACTACGAGCAGTACTTC
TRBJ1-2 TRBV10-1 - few CASSEGRDYGYTF TGCGCCAGCAGTGAGGGCAGGGACTATGGCTACACCTTC
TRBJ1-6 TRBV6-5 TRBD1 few CASSGDRLRNSPLHF TGTGCCAGCAGCGGGGACAGGCTCCGTAATTCACCCCTCCACTTT
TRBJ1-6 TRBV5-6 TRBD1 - CASSLIQGGNSPLHF TGTGCCAGCAGCTTGATTCAGGGGGGTAATTCACCCCTCCACTTT